The 9 T cell receptor beta chains below all came from one sample that was sequenced in a study of blood T cell repertoires in COVID-19. Assay: immunoSEQ multiplex PCR; the TCRdb copy retains only in-frame clones and omits some. The data hold about 98,000 clones, with around 90% observed a single time. The sequencing sample was made of peripheral blood. The receptors were gathered from a man between 50 and 59 years old with active COVID-19.

The chain employs TRBV27 and TRBJ2-4; no firm D call. This CDR3 region has 14 residues. Germline CDR1 and CDR2: MNHEY and SMNVEV (reference sequence). V was pared by 6 bases and J by 1 base, with 10 bases between. The CDR3 coding sequence is TGTGCCAGCAGCTCTGCAGGTGCCAAAAACATTCAGTACTTC. Its protein is CASSSAGAKNIQYF.

This clone was observed a single time. J is TRBJ2-6 and V is TRBV4-1; TRBD2 matches 8 bases. In germline, CDR1 is MGHRA, CDR2 YSYEKL. V was clipped by 6 bases and J by 4 bases; unmatched bases: 11. The CDR3 spans 17 residues. The chain's CDR3 is CASRSAGGAPGANVLTF. The CDR3 DNA follows: TGCGCCAGCAGATCTGCCGGGGGGGCCCCCGGGGCCAACGTCCTGACTTTC.

The rearrangement joins TRBV9 to TRBJ1-2; 8 nucleotides match TRBD1. The CDR3 has 17 amino acids. The trim removed 4 bases at V and 8 bases at J, leaving 19 bases unmatched. Germline V lookup: CDR1 SGDLS, CDR2 YYNGEE. For the CDR3, the DNA is TGTGCCAGCAGCACTAGTGCGTCAGGGGGCTTCCTTGAAGGCTACACCTTC. It specifies CASSTSASGGFLEGYTF.

This chain uses TRBV18 with TRBJ2-1; tentatively, D is TRBD1 (6 bases). The CDR3 spans 15 residues. V was clipped by 5 bases and J by 7 bases, with 18 bases between them. Germline-derived CDR1 and CDR2 are KGHSH and LQKENI. CDR3 protein: CASSTTGSLWNEQFF. The CDR3 coding sequence is TGTGCCAGCTCAACTACAGGGTCCCTATGGAATGAGCAGTTCTTC.

CDR3 sequence: CASSGTGYGYTF. CDR3 in DNA: TGTGCCAGCAGCGGTACAGGCTATGGCTACACCTTC. The rearrangement joins TRBV25-1 to TRBJ1-2; the D gene is possibly TRBD1 (5 bases). The V gene's germline CDR1 is MGHDK and CDR2 SYGVNS. The CDR3 consists of 12 residues. Trimming stripped 6 bases from V and 4 bases from J, with 9 bases between.

A few counts support this clone. V and J are TRBV12-3 or TRBV12-4 and TRBJ1-2; 7 bases align to TRBD1. Losses at the gene ends were 4 bases for V and 8 bases for J; bases not matched to a gene: 7. The CDR3 is 13 amino acids. The DNA of the CDR3 is TGTGCCAGCAGTTCGGACAGGCGAACGGGCTACACCTTC. Protein sequence: CASSSDRRTGYTF.

The chain is built from TRBV20-1 and TRBJ2-1; TRBD1 aligns across 7 bases. The CDR3 is made up of 12 amino acids. In germline, CDR1 is DFQATT, CDR2 SNEGSKA (reference sequence). V trimming: 3 bases; J trimming: 13 bases; junction bases outside the gene matches: 9. The CDR3 sequence: CSASRRDSPQFF. The DNA of the CDR3 is TGCAGTGCTAGTCGCAGGGACAGCCCTCAGTTCTTC.

The chain uses TRBV6-1 and TRBJ1-3; a possible D gene is TRBD1 (5 bases). The V and J ends lost 2 bases and 6 bases respectively, with 17 bases between them. The CDR3 loop spans 16 amino acids. The germline V gene has CDR1 MNHNS and CDR2 SASEGT. The chain's CDR3 is CASSESTLTAANTIYF. CDR3 nucleotide sequence: TGTGCCAGCAGTGAATCGACCTTGACAGCCGCAAACACCATATATTTT.

This chain connects TRBV19 to TRBJ2-7; tentative D call: TRBD1 (5 bases). The V end was cut by 3 bases, the J end by 4 bases, with 10 bases between. Germline CDR1 and CDR2: LNHDA and SQIVND (reference sequence). The CDR3 consists of 13 residues. The CDR3 protein is CASSMGQFYEQYF. The CDR3, as DNA: TGTGCCAGTAGTATGGGGCAGTTTTACGAGCAGTACTTC.